These T cell receptor beta chains were read from a single sample in a study of response to subunit inactivated influenza vaccine. TCRdb called the RT-PCR reads again in MiXCR, with one record for every CDR3 protein. The sample records 500,000 or so distinct CDR3 sequences, 16% being singletons. Sequences were derived from CD4+ T cells sorted from PBMCs, sampled around 25 months after vaccination. These receptor sequences come from a man aged 50 to 69 who received an inactivated influenza vaccine. CDR3s include the opening cysteine and the closing phenylalanine or tryptophan. The D gene is left open where the match is weak. Part of the rows lack a size; the others show once, few, many or a class for expanded clones.

j_gene: TRBJ2-1
d_gene: TRBD2
v_gene: TRBV29-1
abundance: many
CDR3nt: TGCAGCGTTGAAGATCTAGCGGCGCCCTCCTACAATGAGCAGTTCTTC
CDR3aa: CSVEDLAAPSYNEQFF

j_gene: TRBJ2-1
d_gene: NA
v_gene: TRBV7-2
abundance: many
CDR3nt: TGTGCCAGCAGCTTAGGCTACCAAAGAGGCAATGAGCAGTTCTTC
CDR3aa: CASSLGYQRGNEQFF

j_gene: TRBJ2-7
d_gene: TRBD2
v_gene: TRBV20-1
abundance: NA
CDR3nt: TGCAGTGCTAGAGGAGGCGGGAGGGCCGGAGACGAGCAGTACTTC
CDR3aa: CSARGGGRAGDEQYF

j_gene: TRBJ2-3
d_gene: NA
v_gene: TRBV7-9
abundance: NA
CDR3nt: TGTGCCAGCAGCTTCCCCCGCGGCGTTCTTTTCACAGATACGCAGTATTTT
CDR3aa: CASSFPRGVLFTDTQYF

j_gene: TRBJ2-3
d_gene: TRBD2
v_gene: TRBV7-8
abundance: NA
CDR3nt: TGTGCCAGCAGCCGCCGGGAGGGGGCAGATACGCAGTATTTT
CDR3aa: CASSRREGADTQYF

j_gene: TRBJ1-1
d_gene: NA
v_gene: TRBV9
abundance: NA
CDR3nt: TGTGCCAGCAGCGTAGTGAGGGAAACTGAAGCTTTCTTT
CDR3aa: CASSVVRETEAFF

j_gene: TRBJ1-2
d_gene: TRBD1
v_gene: TRBV7-8
abundance: NA
CDR3nt: TGTGCCAGCAGCCACCGGGACAGTGGCTACACCTTC
CDR3aa: CASSHRDSGYTF

j_gene: TRBJ2-2
d_gene: NA
v_gene: TRBV12-3/TRBV12-4
abundance: NA
CDR3nt: TGTGCCAGCAGTTCCAACAGGGCCACCGGGGAGCTGTTTTTT
CDR3aa: CASSSNRATGELFF

j_gene: TRBJ1-4
d_gene: TRBD1
v_gene: TRBV6-6
abundance: NA
CDR3nt: TGTGCCAGCGGCCGAGGACAGGATGAAAAACTGTTTTTT
CDR3aa: CASGRGQDEKLFF

j_gene: TRBJ2-1
d_gene: TRBD2
v_gene: TRBV3-1
abundance: many
CDR3nt: TGTGCCAGCAGCCAGGGACTAGCCACGGATGGATTCAATGAGCAGTTCTTC
CDR3aa: CASSQGLATDGFNEQFF

j_gene: TRBJ1-6
d_gene: TRBD1
v_gene: TRBV9
abundance: few
CDR3nt: TGTGCCAGCAGCGGGACAGGGGGTAATTCACCCCTCCACTTT
CDR3aa: CASSGTGGNSPLHF

j_gene: TRBJ1-1
d_gene: NA
v_gene: TRBV29-1
abundance: few
CDR3nt: TGCAGCGTTGAACCTCTTCGGGGGGCTTTCTTT
CDR3aa: CSVEPLRGAFF

j_gene: TRBJ2-3
d_gene: NA
v_gene: TRBV29-1
abundance: NA
CDR3nt: TGCAGCTCTTACGGGAGACTCACAGATACGCAGTATTTT
CDR3aa: CSSYGRLTDTQYF

j_gene: TRBJ2-7
d_gene: TRBD2
v_gene: TRBV20-1
abundance: once
CDR3nt: TGCAGTGCTAGTTTTCCCCCCGCTAGCGGGGGGGACTACGAGCAGTACTTC
CDR3aa: CSASFPPASGGDYEQYF

j_gene: TRBJ1-6
d_gene: TRBD1
v_gene: TRBV7-2
abundance: few
CDR3nt: TGTGCCAGCAGCTGGACAGGGGAGGATTCACCCCTCCACTTT
CDR3aa: CASSWTGEDSPLHF

j_gene: TRBJ2-3
d_gene: TRBD2
v_gene: TRBV5-1
abundance: few
CDR3nt: TGCGCCAGCAGCTCTGGACTAGCGGGGACTACTAGCACAGATACGCAGTATTTT
CDR3aa: CASSSGLAGTTSTDTQYF

j_gene: TRBJ2-7
d_gene: TRBD2
v_gene: TRBV5-8
abundance: few
CDR3nt: TGTGCCAGCAGCCCCGGACTAGTTTCCTACGAGCAGTACTTC
CDR3aa: CASSPGLVSYEQYF

j_gene: TRBJ2-2
d_gene: TRBD1
v_gene: TRBV6-2/TRBV6-3
abundance: NA
CDR3nt: TGTGCCAGCAGGAAGACAGGGTCCACCGGGGAGCTGTTTTTT
CDR3aa: CASRKTGSTGELFF

j_gene: TRBJ2-5
d_gene: TRBD1
v_gene: TRBV29-1
abundance: few
CDR3nt: TGCAGCTCCACCGGGACAGGACTACAAGAGACCCAGTACTTC
CDR3aa: CSSTGTGLQETQYF

j_gene: TRBJ1-5
d_gene: NA
v_gene: TRBV20-1
abundance: NA
CDR3nt: TGCAGTGCTAGAGCGCTCTCAGGGGAAGTTAGCAATCAGCCCCAGCATTTT
CDR3aa: CSARALSGEVSNQPQHF

j_gene: TRBJ2-1
d_gene: TRBD2
v_gene: TRBV11-2
abundance: few
CDR3nt: TGTGCCAGCAGCACGGCCTCCAGCGGGGCTTACAATGAGCAGTTCTTC
CDR3aa: CASSTASSGAYNEQFF

j_gene: TRBJ1-1
d_gene: NA
v_gene: TRBV11-1
abundance: NA
CDR3nt: TGTGCCAGCAGGCCCCTTGAGGGTAGAACTGAAGCTTTCTTT
CDR3aa: CASRPLEGRTEAFF

j_gene: TRBJ1-5
d_gene: NA
v_gene: TRBV29-1
abundance: many
CDR3nt: TGCAGCGTTTCTTCAGCCGGGGGACAGCCCCAGCATTTT
CDR3aa: CSVSSAGGQPQHF

j_gene: TRBJ1-5
d_gene: NA
v_gene: TRBV3-1
abundance: NA
CDR3nt: TGTGCCAGCAGCCAAGGCCTAACGCCCCAGCATTTT
CDR3aa: CASSQGLTPQHF

j_gene: TRBJ2-6
d_gene: NA
v_gene: TRBV29-1
abundance: many
CDR3nt: TGCAGCGTTGACATCTCTGGGGCCAACGTCCTGACTTTC
CDR3aa: CSVDISGANVLTF

j_gene: TRBJ2-5
d_gene: TRBD2
v_gene: TRBV20-1
abundance: NA
CDR3nt: TGCAGTGCTGGGCCAACCTTTAGCGGGAGTAGAGAGACCCAGTACTTC
CDR3aa: CSAGPTFSGSRETQYF

j_gene: TRBJ2-1
d_gene: TRBD2
v_gene: TRBV20-1
abundance: NA
CDR3nt: TGCAGTGCTGTGACTAGCGGGGGATACAATGAGCAGTTCTTC
CDR3aa: CSAVTSGGYNEQFF

j_gene: TRBJ1-1
d_gene: TRBD1
v_gene: TRBV10-1
abundance: NA
CDR3nt: TGCGCCAGCAGTGACATCGGGACAGGGGTTACTGAAGCTTTCTTT
CDR3aa: CASSDIGTGVTEAFF

j_gene: TRBJ2-2
d_gene: NA
v_gene: TRBV5-1
abundance: few
CDR3nt: TGCGCCAGCAGCTCGGGGGGCGCCGGGACCGGGGAGCTGTTTTTT
CDR3aa: CASSSGGAGTGELFF

j_gene: TRBJ2-2
d_gene: NA
v_gene: TRBV9
abundance: many
CDR3nt: TGTGCCAGCAGCGTAAGATGGGGTTTCGGGGAGCTGTTTTTT
CDR3aa: CASSVRWGFGELFF

j_gene: TRBJ2-7
d_gene: NA
v_gene: TRBV2
abundance: NA
CDR3nt: TGTGCCAGCAGCTATGGGGGAGATCCCGGAGGGGAGCAGTACTTC
CDR3aa: CASSYGGDPGGEQYF

j_gene: TRBJ2-3
d_gene: TRBD1
v_gene: TRBV20-1
abundance: few
CDR3nt: TGCAGTGCTAGACCGGGACAGAACACAGATACGCAGTATTTT
CDR3aa: CSARPGQNTDTQYF

j_gene: TRBJ2-1
d_gene: TRBD2
v_gene: TRBV11-2
abundance: NA
CDR3nt: TGTGCCAGCAGCTTAGAGCGGGAGCTGTTCTTC
CDR3aa: CASSLERELFF

j_gene: TRBJ2-3
d_gene: NA
v_gene: TRBV9
abundance: NA
CDR3nt: TGTGCCAGCAGCGTAGCGGAACGGAGCACAGATACGCAGTATTTT
CDR3aa: CASSVAERSTDTQYF

j_gene: TRBJ2-2
d_gene: NA
v_gene: TRBV4-2
abundance: few
CDR3nt: TGTGCCAGCAGCCAAGATAGGTGGGGCACCGGGGAGCTGTTTTTT
CDR3aa: CASSQDRWGTGELFF

j_gene: TRBJ2-3
d_gene: TRBD2
v_gene: TRBV5-5
abundance: NA
CDR3nt: TGTGCCAGCAGCTTTCGCAGCGGGGGGTCAGGAGATACGCAGTATTTT
CDR3aa: CASSFRSGGSGDTQYF

j_gene: TRBJ2-4
d_gene: NA
v_gene: TRBV20-1
abundance: few
CDR3nt: TGCAGTGCTGGGTCCCGTTACTTGCTAGCCAAAAACATTCAGTACTTC
CDR3aa: CSAGSRYLLAKNIQYF

j_gene: TRBJ2-7
d_gene: TRBD1
v_gene: TRBV30
abundance: NA
CDR3nt: TGTGCCTGGAGATTCCGGGACAGGGGGTTCGAGCAGTACTTC
CDR3aa: CAWRFRDRGFEQYF

j_gene: TRBJ1-2
d_gene: NA
v_gene: TRBV4-1
abundance: few
CDR3nt: TGCGCCAGCAGCCAAGATCTTGAGGGTGGCTACACCTTC
CDR3aa: CASSQDLEGGYTF

j_gene: TRBJ2-7
d_gene: NA
v_gene: TRBV6-5
abundance: NA
CDR3nt: TGTGCCAGCAGTTACTCGAGGGAGACCTCCTACGAGCAGTACTTC
CDR3aa: CASSYSRETSYEQYF

j_gene: TRBJ2-3
d_gene: NA
v_gene: TRBV9
abundance: NA
CDR3nt: TGTGCCAGCAGCGTAGGCCCGGCTGGCACAGATACGCAGTATTTT
CDR3aa: CASSVGPAGTDTQYF

j_gene: TRBJ2-1
d_gene: NA
v_gene: TRBV15
abundance: NA
CDR3nt: TGTGCCACCAGCAGAGACAGTAGCTCCTACAATGAGCAGTTCTTC
CDR3aa: CATSRDSSSYNEQFF

j_gene: TRBJ2-3
d_gene: NA
v_gene: TRBV4-2
abundance: NA
CDR3nt: TGTGCCAGCAGCCAAGGCTCGGGCGACACAGATACGCAGTATTTT
CDR3aa: CASSQGSGDTDTQYF

j_gene: TRBJ2-1
d_gene: TRBD2
v_gene: TRBV29-1
abundance: many
CDR3nt: TGCAGCGTGGACCTAGCGGGAAGACTTAATGAGCAGTTCTTC
CDR3aa: CSVDLAGRLNEQFF

j_gene: TRBJ2-3
d_gene: TRBD2
v_gene: TRBV10-3
abundance: few
CDR3nt: TGTGCCATCAGGGAGGGGATGCTAGCGGGGGCAGATACGCAGTATTTT
CDR3aa: CAIREGMLAGADTQYF

j_gene: TRBJ2-2
d_gene: NA
v_gene: TRBV12-3/TRBV12-4
abundance: few
CDR3nt: TGTGCCAGCAGCCCGCTACCTTTACTGCCGGTCGCCGGGGAGCTGTTTTTT
CDR3aa: CASSPLPLLPVAGELFF

j_gene: TRBJ2-1
d_gene: TRBD1
v_gene: TRBV7-2
abundance: many
CDR3nt: TGTGCCAGCAGATCGACCGGGACAGGGGGCAATGAGCAGTTCTTC
CDR3aa: CASRSTGTGGNEQFF

j_gene: TRBJ2-7
d_gene: NA
v_gene: TRBV14
abundance: many
CDR3nt: TGTGCCAGCAGCCAACTTGGTGGGGGGACGCGGGAGCAGTACTTC
CDR3aa: CASSQLGGGTREQYF

j_gene: TRBJ2-7
d_gene: NA
v_gene: TRBV30
abundance: NA
CDR3nt: TGTGCCTGGAGTCAGCCCCTTAGGAGTTACGAGCAGTACTTC
CDR3aa: CAWSQPLRSYEQYF